The 30 T cell receptor beta chains below were found in one sample sequenced in a study of T cell changes during pregnancy in multiple sclerosis. Clones were read by immunoSEQ multiplex PCR, and TCRdb kept only the in-frame ones, dropping some. The sample has almost 25,000 clones, 88% seen once. The sequenced sample was CD4+ T cells from peripheral blood mononuclear cells, obtained in the first trimester of pregnancy. The receptors shown here come from a female donor in good health, enrolled as a control in a pregnancy study.

The chain uses TRBV2 and TRBJ2-1; 15 nucleotides line up with TRBD2. The trim removed 3 bases at V and 6 bases at J, leaving 12 bases unmatched. This CDR3 is 19 amino acids long. The germline V gene has CDR1 SNHLY and CDR2 FYNNEI. The CDR3 loop reads CASSDVSGTSGRSGNEQFF. The DNA for the CDR3 is TGTGCCAGCAGTGACGTATCCGGGACTAGCGGGAGGTCGGGCAATGAGCAGTTCTTC.

The chain carries TRBV7-9 and TRBJ2-7; no clear D gene. The CDR3 consists of 15 residues. V was pared by 1 base and J by 2 bases, with 12 bases between. CDR1 and CDR2 (germline): SEHNR, FQNEAQ (reference sequence). The CDR3 sequence: CASSLGSGATYEQYF. CDR3 in DNA: TGTGCCAGCAGCTTAGGGTCGGGTGCAACCTACGAGCAGTACTTC. Full variable domain (outside the CDR3, taken from reference TRBV7-9 and TRBJ2-7): DTGVSQNPRHKITKRGQNVTFRCDPISEHNRLYWYRQTLGQGPEFLTYFQNEAQLEKSRLLSDRFSAERPKGSFSTLEIQRTEQGDSAMYLCASSLGSGATYEQYFGPGTRLTVT.

The CDR3 is CASSIDRVRNEQFF. In nucleotides, the CDR3 is TGTGCCAGCAGTATCGACAGGGTAAGGAATGAGCAGTTCTTC. The rearrangement joins TRBV5-4 to TRBJ2-1; 7 bases agree with TRBD1. V lost 5 bases and J lost 7; bases outside the gene matches: 9. The CDR3 is 14 residues long. Germline V gene lookup returns CDR1 SGHNT and CDR2 YYREEE (reference sequence).

This chain uses TRBV5-1 with TRBJ2-7; D could derive from TRBD1 or TRBD2 (10 bases each). Trimming removed 0 bases from V and 7 bases from J, with 32 bases in between. The CDR3 is 20 amino acids. Germline values: CDR1 SGHRS, CDR2 YFSETQ. The CDR3 sequence is CASSLERQGALVLAGEEQYF. DNA of the CDR3: TGCGCCAGCAGCTTGGAACGACAGGGGGCGCTAGTCCTAGCGGGAGAAGAGCAGTACTTC.

This rearrangement joins TRBV9 to TRBJ1-2; no reliable D call. With 0 bases removed from V and 4 bases from J, the gap between germline ends came to 7 bases. Germline assignment: CDR1 SGDLS and CDR2 YYNGEE. The CDR3 extends over 13 amino acids. CDR3: CASSVVFGYGYTF. CDR3 nucleotides: TGTGCCAGCAGCGTAGTTTTCGGCTATGGCTACACCTTC. Based on the CDR3 plus reference TRBV9 and TRBJ1-2, the full variable domain is DSGVTQTPKHLITATGQRVTLRCSPRSGDLSVYWYQQSLDQGLQFLIQYYNGEERAKGNILERFSAQQFPDLHSELNLSSLELGDSALYFCASSVVFGYGYTFGSGTRLTVV.

The chain carries TRBV28 and TRBJ1-5, with 12 bases that match TRBD1. CDR3 length equals 16 residues. V lost 5 bases, J lost 3 bases, and 5 bases stayed unmatched. Germline assignment: CDR1 MDHEN and CDR2 SYDVKM. The CDR3 nucleotides are TGTGCCAGCAGTGTCGGGACAGGGGGCTTCAATCAGCCCCAGCATTTT. Residues: CASSVGTGGFNQPQHF.

The rearrangement joins TRBV28 to TRBJ2-7; TRBD1 is a possible D gene (6 bases). The V end was cut by 3 bases, the J end by 3 bases, with 15 bases between. This CDR3 region has 15 residues. Per germline, CDR1 MDHEN and CDR2 SYDVKM. CDR3 sequence: CASSFTYRDNYEQYF. CDR3 bases: TGTGCCAGCAGTTTCACTTATCGGGACAACTACGAGCAGTACTTC.

V is TRBV9 and J is TRBJ1-2, with D possibly matching TRBD1 (5 bases). The CDR3 consists of 14 residues. Germline V gives CDR1 SGDLS, CDR2 YYNGEE. V dropped 0 bases and J dropped 6 bases, with 12 bases sitting between them. CDR3 sequence (DNA): TGTGCCAGCAGCGTAGGACAGTACGATAATGGCTACACCTTC. This encodes CASSVGQYDNGYTF.

Here the CDR3 reads CASSSWTSGYYEQYF. The CDR3 bases are TGTGCCAGTAGTAGTTGGACTAGTGGGTACTACGAGCAGTACTTC. This rearrangement joins TRBV19 to TRBJ2-7; 7 nucleotides agree with TRBD2. The CDR3 has 15 amino acids. Per the germline V gene, CDR1 is LNHDA and CDR2 is SQIVND (reference sequence). After removal of 4 bases from V and 3 bases from J, the junction contained 9 bases not matched to a gene.

The CDR3 DNA is TGTGCCAGCAGCCTTCCTCGGGATGAGCAGTTCTTC. The encoded protein is CASSLPRDEQFF. The rearrangement joins TRBV11-2 to TRBJ2-1; D uncertain. The CDR3 is made up of 12 amino acids. CDR1 and CDR2 from the germline V gene are SGHAT and FQNNGV. V shed 5 bases and J shed 8 bases, with 10 bases lying between them.

This clone was seen just once. V and J are TRBV7-9 and TRBJ1-5; perhaps TRBD1 as D (5 bases). Germline assignment: CDR1 SEHNR and CDR2 FQNEAQ (reference sequence). The CDR3 length is 14 residues. Trimming took 5 bases from V and 0 from J, leaving 8 bases between them. This CDR3 reads CASSRDSSNQPQHF. For the CDR3, the DNA is TGTGCCAGCAGCCGCGACAGTAGCAATCAGCCCCAGCATTTT.

The chain carries TRBV5-4 and TRBJ2-2; TRBD2 aligns across 11 bases. The CDR3 totals 15 residues. The trim removed 4 bases at V and 6 bases at J, leaving 5 bases unmatched. The germline gives CDR1 SGHNT, CDR2 YYREEE (reference sequence). The CDR3: CASSELAGVSGELFF. Here the CDR3 DNA reads TGTGCCAGCAGCGAACTAGCGGGAGTTTCCGGGGAGCTGTTTTTT.

The chain is built from TRBV27 and TRBJ2-1, with TRBD2 matching 10 bases. The J segment lost 0 bases and the V segment lost 5 bases, leaving 10 bases of the junction unmatched. This CDR3 comprises 18 residues. CDR1 is MNHEY and CDR2 is SMNVEV in the germline V gene (reference sequence). CDR3 in amino acids: CASSRISGRPTSYNEQFF. The CDR3 DNA reads TGTGCCAGCAGTCGCATTAGCGGGAGGCCCACCTCCTACAATGAGCAGTTCTTC.

Concerning this clone: The germline gene is not matched at one end of the junction; a read error may be the cause. The J gene is TRBJ2-1, the V gene TRBV6-6, with D perhaps TRBD2 (5 bases). The CDR3 sequence is 12 residues long. The germline V gene encodes CDR1 MNHNY and CDR2 SVGAGI (reference sequence). CDR3 in amino acids: CASSYSGLEWVF. The CDR3 coding sequence is TGTGCCAGCAGTTACAGTGGACTTGAGTGGGTCTTC.

V is TRBV5-6 and J is TRBJ1-5; 8 nucleotides align to TRBD1. The CDR3 consists of 16 residues. CDR1 is SGHDT, CDR2 YYEEEE, per germline. V lost 0 bases to trimming and J lost 4 bases; unmatched junction nucleotides: 6. The CDR3 is CASSLAGQATNQPQHF. For the CDR3, the DNA is TGTGCCAGCAGCTTGGCGGGACAGGCGACTAATCAGCCCCAGCATTTT.

This clone is a singleton in its sample. This chain connects TRBV7-3 to TRBJ2-1, with TRBD2 matching 13 bases. The CDR3 is made up of 18 amino acids. V lost 1 base and J lost 6; bases outside the gene matches: 9. The germline gives CDR1 SGHTA, CDR2 FQGTGA. The CDR3 DNA follows: TGTGCCAGCAGCTTAATTGGGATACTAGCGGGGGGGATCAATGAGCAGTTCTTC. Its protein product is CASSLIGILAGGINEQFF.

V is TRBV7-6 and J is TRBJ2-2, with 8 bases that match TRBD1. J was trimmed by 7 bases and V by 3 bases; bases with no gene match: 4. The germline CDR1 and CDR2 sequences are SGHVS and FNYEAQ. The CDR3 consists of 14 residues. CDR3 region: CASSLTGAIGELFF. For the CDR3, the DNA is TGTGCCAGCAGCTTGACAGGGGCGATCGGGGAGCTGTTTTTT.

This chain connects TRBV18 to TRBJ2-5; D is perhaps TRBD2 (5 bases). The germline V and J ends were trimmed by 5 bases and 4 bases, with 14 bases remaining between them. CDR3 length: 14 residues. Germline CDR1 and CDR2: KGHSH and LQKENI. Here the CDR3 DNA reads TGTGCCAGCTCATCGGGAAAGTCGGGAGAGACCCAGTACTTC. Protein: CASSSGKSGETQYF.

This clone was counted once. The rearrangement links TRBV5-1 to TRBJ2-7; 7 positions agree with TRBD1. The CDR3 loop spans 13 amino acids. Germline trimming cut 6 bases from V and 0 bases from J; bases unmatched to any gene: 3. Germline V gene sequence: CDR1 SGHRS, CDR2 YFSETQ. The CDR3 region has the DNA TGCGCCAGCACCCGGACAGGCTCCTACGAGCAGTACTTC. It is translated as CASTRTGSYEQYF.

The V gene is TRBV2, the J gene TRBJ1-6; TRBD1 agrees at 8 bases. V was pared by 1 base and J by 8 bases, with 1 base of the junction left unmatched. The CDR3 contains 14 residues. Germline V gives CDR1 SNHLY, CDR2 FYNNEI. The CDR3 nucleotides read TGTGCCAGCAGTGAAGGGACAGGGTATTCACCCCTCCACTTT. Amino acids: CASSEGTGYSPLHF.

The chain carries TRBV5-1 and TRBJ2-1; the match to TRBD2 covers 12 bases. CDR1 and CDR2 from the germline V gene are SGHRS and YFSETQ. This CDR3 contains 15 residues. After removal of 4 bases from V and 7 bases from J, the junction contained 6 bases not matched to a gene. CDR3 sequence: CASSDRLAGVNEQFF. DNA for the CDR3: TGCGCCAGCAGCGACCGACTAGCGGGAGTAAATGAGCAGTTCTTC.

This clone occurred a few times. The chain recombines TRBV9 with TRBJ2-7; TRBD2 agrees at 11 bases. Germline CDR1 SGDLS, CDR2 YYNGEE. Trimming cost V 2 bases and J 4 bases; bases outside gene matches: 5. This CDR3 spans 15 amino acids. In nucleotides, the CDR3 is TGTGCCAGCAGCGTTAGCGGGGGGGCAGGGTACGAGCAGTACTTC. Encoded protein: CASSVSGGAGYEQYF.

This clone has a single count. The J gene is TRBJ1-2, the V gene TRBV27, with D hard to call. Deletions cut 4 bases from V and 3 bases from J, with 12 bases between. The germline V gene has CDR1 MNHEY and CDR2 SMNVEV (reference sequence). The CDR3 is 14 amino acids. Here the CDR3 reads CASSSRTRDYGYTF. CDR3 DNA sequence: TGTGCCAGCAGTTCCAGGACGAGGGACTATGGCTACACCTTC.

The V and J genes are TRBV30 and TRBJ1-2; D unclear. The CDR3 contains 13 residues. Per the germline V gene, CDR1 is GTSNPN and CDR2 is SVGIG (reference sequence). V lost 4 bases to trimming and J lost 6 bases, with 15 bases between them. The CDR3 loop is CAWTLIGRDGYTF. For the CDR3, the DNA is TGTGCCTGGACCCTAATCGGGAGGGATGGCTACACCTTC.

V usage is TRBV6-5 and J usage is TRBJ2-7, with D possibly TRBD2 on 6 matching bases. The V end was cut by 5 bases, the J end by 2 bases, with 13 bases between. CDR1 is MNHEY and CDR2 is SVGAGI in the germline V gene. The CDR3 is 14 residues long. The CDR3 protein is CASSAGTETYEQYF. CDR3 DNA sequence: TGTGCCAGCAGTGCCGGGACTGAGACCTACGAGCAGTACTTC.

The chain recombines TRBV11-2 with TRBJ1-2; weak D call: TRBD1 (5 bases). CDR3 size: 15 residues. V was trimmed by 5 bases and J by 8 bases, leaving 21 bases between them. The germline CDR1 and CDR2 sequences are SGHAT and FQNNGV. The CDR3 here is CASSPLGGGSNGYTF. CDR3 nucleotide sequence: TGTGCCAGCAGCCCCCTTGGGGGGGGTAGTAACGGCTACACCTTC.

This chain uses TRBV15 with TRBJ2-2; no clear D. V was trimmed by 0 bases and J by 2 bases, leaving 7 bases between them. This CDR3 region has 15 residues. Germline V lookup: CDR1 LNHNV, CDR2 YYDKDF (reference sequence). The CDR3 spells CATSRDPTNTGELFF. The CDR3 nucleotides are TGTGCCACCAGCAGAGATCCGACTAACACCGGGGAGCTGTTTTTT.

J is TRBJ2-3 and V is TRBV11-2; D is undetermined. This CDR3 comprises 17 residues. Trimming removed 4 bases from V and 6 bases from J, with 23 bases in between. Germline-derived CDR1 and CDR2 are SGHAT and FQNNGV. The CDR3 loop is CASSSRVPRPASDTQYF. The CDR3 nucleotides read TGTGCCAGCAGCTCCCGTGTGCCGAGACCAGCGAGTGATACGCAGTATTTT.

The chain joins TRBV6-1 to TRBJ1-2; no reliable D call. Germline CDR1 reads MNHNS; CDR2 reads SASEGT. The CDR3 spans 13 residues. Trimming stripped 6 bases from V and 5 bases from J, with 13 bases between. CDR3 in DNA: TGTGCCAGCAGCCCTGACGTACTATATGGCTACACCTTC. Its translation is CASSPDVLYGYTF.

The rearrangement uses TRBV5-1 and TRBJ1-4, with 8 bases fitting TRBD1. This CDR3 contains 15 residues. The J segment lost 2 bases and the V segment lost 4 bases, leaving 4 bases of the junction unmatched. CDR1 is SGHRS, CDR2 YFSETQ, per germline. CDR3 in amino acids: CASSTRGPTNEKLFF. CDR3 bases: TGCGCCAGCAGCACCAGGGGGCCGACTAATGAAAAACTGTTTTTT.